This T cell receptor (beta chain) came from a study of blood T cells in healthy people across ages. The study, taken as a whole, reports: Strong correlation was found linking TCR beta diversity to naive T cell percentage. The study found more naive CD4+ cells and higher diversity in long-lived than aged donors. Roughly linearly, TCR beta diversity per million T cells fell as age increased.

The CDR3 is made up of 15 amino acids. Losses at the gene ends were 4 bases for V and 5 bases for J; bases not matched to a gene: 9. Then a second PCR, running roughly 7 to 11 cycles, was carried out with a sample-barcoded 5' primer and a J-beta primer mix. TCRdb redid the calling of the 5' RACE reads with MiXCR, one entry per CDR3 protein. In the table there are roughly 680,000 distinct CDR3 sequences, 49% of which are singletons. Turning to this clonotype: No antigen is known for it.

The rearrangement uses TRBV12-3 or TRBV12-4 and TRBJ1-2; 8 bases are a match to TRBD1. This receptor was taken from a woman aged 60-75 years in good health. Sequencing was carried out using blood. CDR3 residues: CASSSRDRFDYGYTF. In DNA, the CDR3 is TGTGCCAGCAGTTCTCGGGACAGGTTTGATTATGGCTACACCTTC.